A selection of T cell receptor beta chains follows, all from one sample in a study of blood T cell repertoires in COVID-19. Using immunoSEQ multiplex PCR, the repertoire was profiled, and TCRdb retains in-frame clones only, with some absent. The sample records about 88,000 clones, about 90% being singletons. Input material: peripheral blood. Source of these receptors: a human donor with active COVID-19. The donor label of this sample is uncertain. CDR3s include the opening cysteine and the closing phenylalanine or tryptophan. The D gene is left open where the match is weak. Expanded clones get a size class; other rows say once, few or many, or leave the size out.

v_call	clone_size	d_call	j_call	cdr3_nt	cdr3_aa
TRBV18	.	.	TRBJ2-5	TGTGCCAGCTCTGGAGGGTTCCAAGAGACCCAGTACTTC	CASSGGFQETQYF
TRBV19	.	.	TRBJ2-1	TGTGCCAGTAGTATGGAGGCGGACTTAACCTACAATGAGCAGTTCTTC	CASSMEADLTYNEQFF
TRBV2	.	TRBD1	TRBJ1-1	TGTGCCAGCAGTGACGGACAGGGGCTGAGAAAAAACACTGAAGCTTTCTTT	CASSDGQGLRKNTEAFF
TRBV5-4	.	.	TRBJ2-7	TGTGCCAGCAGCCCTAGCTCCCCTGTTTACGAGCAGTACTTC	CASSPSSPVYEQYF
TRBV6-5	.	.	TRBJ1-2	TGTGCCAGCAGTTCTGGGACTTATGGCTACACCTTC	CASSSGTYGYTF
TRBV11-2	.	TRBD2	TRBJ2-3	TGTGCCAGCAGCAGGACTAGCGGGGGGGCGTGGGATACGCAGTATTTT	CASSRTSGGAWDTQYF
TRBV5-1	.	.	TRBJ1-2	TGCGCCAGCAGCTTAACCCGGGAAGCTAACTATGGCTACACCTTC	CASSLTREANYGYTF
TRBV5-6	.	TRBD1	TRBJ1-5	TGTGCCAGCAGCTATTCTTTGGGACAGTGGAGCAATCAGCCCCAGCATTTT	CASSYSLGQWSNQPQHF
TRBV29-1	once	.	TRBJ1-2	TGCAGCGTTTCCGGGACTGACTATGGCTACACCTTC	CSVSGTDYGYTF
TRBV4-1	.	TRBD1	TRBJ2-1	TGCGCCAGCAGCCAAGGAGGGACAGAGTACAATGAGCAGTTCTTC	CASSQGGTEYNEQFF
TRBV3-1/TRBV3-2	.	TRBD1	TRBJ1-1	TGTGCCAGCAGCCAAGAAGACAGGGGGAGGACTGAAGCTTTCTTT	CASSQEDRGRTEAFF
TRBV7-2	.	TRBD2	TRBJ2-5	TGTGCCAGCAGCTTATTTCCTAGCGGGGGGGAGGGTTCGGAGACCCAGTACTTC	CASSLFPSGGEGSETQYF
TRBV6-5	.	TRBD2	TRBJ2-3	TGTGCCAGCACGGCACTAGCGGGCTCAGATACGCAGTATTTT	CASTALAGSDTQYF
TRBV5-1	once	.	TRBJ1-6	TGCGCCAGCGATTGGGGGCCCAGCTCCTATAATTCACCCCTCCACTTT	CASDWGPSSYNSPLHF
TRBV5-1	.	TRBD1	TRBJ2-3	TGCGCCAGCAGCACAGGACCGCAGGGGGCTCACACAGATACGCAGTATTTT	CASSTGPQGAHTDTQYF
TRBV7-2	.	.	TRBJ1-1	TGTGCCAGCAGCCCATTGAGTCGAATTGAAGCTTTCTTT	CASSPLSRIEAFF
TRBV5-1	.	TRBD2	TRBJ2-7	TGCGCCAGCAGCTTGGGTACTAGCGGCTACGAGCAGTACTTC	CASSLGTSGYEQYF
TRBV18	.	.	TRBJ2-3	TGTGCCAGCTCAGAAACAGGGGATACGCAGTATTTT	CASSETGDTQYF
TRBV5-1	.	TRBD1	TRBJ2-2	TGCGCCAGCAGCCTTGACAGGGTTGACACCGGGGAGCTGTTTTTT	CASSLDRVDTGELFF
TRBV5-6	few	TRBD2	TRBJ2-1	TGTGCCAGCAGCTCGCGGACTAGCGGGGGAAATGAGCAGTTCTTC	CASSSRTSGGNEQFF
TRBV7-9	few	TRBD1	TRBJ1-5	TGTGCCAGCAGCTTAGGAACAGGGGACGGTGGCAATCAGCCCCAGCATTTT	CASSLGTGDGGNQPQHF
TRBV5-1	.	.	TRBJ1-4	TGCGCCAGCAGCAATTCGGAGGGAGGGGATGAAAAACTGTTTTTT	CASSNSEGGDEKLFF
TRBV5-6	.	TRBD2	TRBJ2-5	TGTGCCAGCAGCCGCCCTTTGGGGCTAGCGGGGGGGATGGAGACCCAGTACTTC	CASSRPLGLAGGMETQYF
TRBV7-2	.	.	TRBJ1-1	TGTGCCAGCGCCATTGGAGAGAACACTGAAGCTTTCTTT	CASAIGENTEAFF
TRBV7-8	.	.	TRBJ1-1	TGTGCCAGCAGCTTAGGCTCAGGGAGGATGAACACTGAAGCTTTCTTT	CASSLGSGRMNTEAFF
TRBV7-3	.	.	TRBJ2-1	TGTGCCAGCAGCCGGTTAAGGGGCAATGAGCAGTTCTTC	CASSRLRGNEQFF
TRBV6-1	once	.	TRBJ1-4	TGTGCCAGCAGTCCCCGGACAGAACTGTTTTTT	CASSPRTELFF
TRBV5-1	once	.	TRBJ2-3	TGCGCCAGCAGCTTGGGCGGGGGCCGCTTCCAAACCGACACAGATACGCAGTATTTT	CASSLGGGRFQTDTDTQYF